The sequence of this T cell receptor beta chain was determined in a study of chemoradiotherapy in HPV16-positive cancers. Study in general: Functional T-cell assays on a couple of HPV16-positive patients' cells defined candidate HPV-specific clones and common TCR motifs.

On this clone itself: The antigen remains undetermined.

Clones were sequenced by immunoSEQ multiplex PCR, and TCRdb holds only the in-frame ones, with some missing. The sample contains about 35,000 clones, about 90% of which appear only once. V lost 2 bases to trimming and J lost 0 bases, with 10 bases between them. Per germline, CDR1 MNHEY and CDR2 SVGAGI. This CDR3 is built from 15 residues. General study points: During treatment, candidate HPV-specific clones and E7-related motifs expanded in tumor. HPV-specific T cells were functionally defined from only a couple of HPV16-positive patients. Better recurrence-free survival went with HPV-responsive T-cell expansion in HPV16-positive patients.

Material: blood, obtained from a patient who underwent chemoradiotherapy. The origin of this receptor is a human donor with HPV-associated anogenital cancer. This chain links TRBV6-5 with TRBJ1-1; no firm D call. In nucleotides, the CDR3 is TGTGCCAGCAGTTACCGTGCCGGGCTGAACACTGAAGCTTTCTTT. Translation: CASSYRAGLNTEAFF.